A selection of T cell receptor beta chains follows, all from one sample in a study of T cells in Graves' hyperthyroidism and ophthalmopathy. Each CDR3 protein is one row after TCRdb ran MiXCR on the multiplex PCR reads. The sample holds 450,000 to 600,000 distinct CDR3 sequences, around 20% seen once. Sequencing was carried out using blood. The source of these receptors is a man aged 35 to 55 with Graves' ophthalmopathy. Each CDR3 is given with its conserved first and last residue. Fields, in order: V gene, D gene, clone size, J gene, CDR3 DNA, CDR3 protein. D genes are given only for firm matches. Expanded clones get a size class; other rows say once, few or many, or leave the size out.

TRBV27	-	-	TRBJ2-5	TGTGCCAGCGGGAGGGCAGGAGGGGGGTCGGGAGAGACCCAGTACTTC	CASGRAGGGSGETQYF
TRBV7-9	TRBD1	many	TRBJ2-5	TGTGCCAGCAGCCGGGGACAGGGGGAGACCCAGTACTTC	CASSRGQGETQYF
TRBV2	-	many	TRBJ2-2	TGTGCCAGCAAAAGGTCCGGGGAGCTGTTTTTT	CASKRSGELFF
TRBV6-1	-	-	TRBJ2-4	TGTGCCAGCAGTCCTATAAGAGCCAAAAACATTCAGTACTTC	CASSPIRAKNIQYF
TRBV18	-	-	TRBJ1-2	TGTGCCAGCTCACCCGGGGTAGACGGAGCTAACTATGGCTACACCTTC	CASSPGVDGANYGYTF
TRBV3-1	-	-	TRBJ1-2	TGTGCCAGCGGCCAGCAGACAGGTGGCTACACCTTC	CASGQQTGGYTF
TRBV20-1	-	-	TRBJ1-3	TGCAGTGCCAGCCTGCAGGGGCGACCCCCTGGAAACACCATATATTTT	CSASLQGRPPGNTIYF
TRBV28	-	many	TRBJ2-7	TGTGCCAGCAGTTTCCGCAGGGCTCTATCCGACGAGCAGTACTTC	CASSFRRALSDEQYF
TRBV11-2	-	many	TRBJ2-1	TGTGCCAGCAGCTTAGGGCGGGGCTCCTACAATGAGCAGTTCTTC	CASSLGRGSYNEQFF
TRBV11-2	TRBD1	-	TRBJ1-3	TGTGCCAGCAGCTTCTTCGCAGGGGGCACTGGAAACACCATATATTTT	CASSFFAGGTGNTIYF
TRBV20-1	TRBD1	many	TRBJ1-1	TGCAGTGCTCTAGCGGGACAGGGTATTTCCCTGAACACTGAAGCTTTCTTT	CSALAGQGISLNTEAFF
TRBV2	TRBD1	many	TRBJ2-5	TGTGCCAGCAAGACAGGGTGGGAGACCCAGTACTTC	CASKTGWETQYF
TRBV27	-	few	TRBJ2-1	TGTGCCAGCAGTATTCGGGGAAGCTCCTACAATGAGCAGTTCTTC	CASSIRGSSYNEQFF
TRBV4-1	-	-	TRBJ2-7	TGCGCCAGCAGCCAAGATAGAATGCAGGGAGTCTACGAGCAGTACTTC	CASSQDRMQGVYEQYF
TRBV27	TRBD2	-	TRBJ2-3	TGTGCCAGCAGTCTTAGCGGGAGGGCCTCAGATACGCAGTATTTT	CASSLSGRASDTQYF
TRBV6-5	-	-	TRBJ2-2	TGTGCCAGCAGTTACTCGAATTGGCAGTGGGGGAACACCGGGGAGCTGTTTTTT	CASSYSNWQWGNTGELFF
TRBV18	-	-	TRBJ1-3	TGTGCCAGCTCACCACCGAGAGGGAGCGTTGGAAACACCATATATTTT	CASSPPRGSVGNTIYF
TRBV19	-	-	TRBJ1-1	TGTGCCAGTAGCTCGTCCACAGGGTTCATGAACACTGAAGCTTTCTTT	CASSSSTGFMNTEAFF
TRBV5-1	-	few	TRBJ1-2	TGCGCCAGCACTGATTCATTGGGCAGCACGTTCTATGGCTACACCTTC	CASTDSLGSTFYGYTF
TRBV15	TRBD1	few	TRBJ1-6	TGTGCCACCAGCAGAGGGGACAGGATGGCTTCACCCCTCCACTTT	CATSRGDRMASPLHF
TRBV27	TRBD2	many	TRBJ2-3	TGTGCCAGCAGTCCCCTTAGCGGGAGAAACACAGATACGCAGTATTTT	CASSPLSGRNTDTQYF
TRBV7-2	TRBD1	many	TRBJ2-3	TGTGCCAGCAGCTTTATACAGGGGGCGGGAGATACGCAGTATTTT	CASSFIQGAGDTQYF
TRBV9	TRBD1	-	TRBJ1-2	TGTGCCAGCAGCGTCCCCAGAACAGGGGGGTACTATGGCTACACCTTC	CASSVPRTGGYYGYTF
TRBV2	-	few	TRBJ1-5	TGTGCCAGCAGTGAAGCGGGTTATGGCAATCAGCCCCAGCATTTT	CASSEAGYGNQPQHF
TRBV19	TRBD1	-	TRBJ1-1	TGTGCCAGTAGTCGGGCGACAGGGGGATTGAACACTGAAGCTTTCTTT	CASSRATGGLNTEAFF
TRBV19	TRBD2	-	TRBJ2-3	TGTGCCAGTAGTGGTAGCGGGGTTATAGATACGCAGTATTTT	CASSGSGVIDTQYF
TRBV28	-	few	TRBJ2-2	TGTGCCAGCAGTTTAGGGTCACGCCCCGGGGAGCTGTTTTTT	CASSLGSRPGELFF
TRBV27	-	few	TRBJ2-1	TGTGCCAGCAGTTATCGAGGCCCCCAATACAATGAGCAGTTCTTC	CASSYRGPQYNEQFF
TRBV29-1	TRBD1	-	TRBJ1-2	TGCAGCGTTGAAGAAGGCCAGGGGGATGGCTACACCTTC	CSVEEGQGDGYTF
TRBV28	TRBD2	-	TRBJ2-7	TGTGCCAGCAGTACAGCGGGAGAAAGTCACGAGCAGTACTTC	CASSTAGESHEQYF
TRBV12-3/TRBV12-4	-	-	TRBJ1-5	TGTGCCAGCAGTTTATCGGTGGGAGGGAGCAATCAGCCCCAGCATTTT	CASSLSVGGSNQPQHF
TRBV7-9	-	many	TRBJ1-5	TGTGCCAGCAGCTGGGGCAATAGCAATCAGCCCCAGCATTTT	CASSWGNSNQPQHF
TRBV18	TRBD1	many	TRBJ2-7	TGTGCCAGCTCAGCAGTACAGGGGAACGAGCAGTACTTC	CASSAVQGNEQYF
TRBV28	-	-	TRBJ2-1	TGTGCCAGCACGGGTGGCTACAATGAGCAGTTCTTC	CASTGGYNEQFF
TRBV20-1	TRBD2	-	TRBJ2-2	TGCAGTGCTAGAGGGGGGGGATCCGGGGAGCTGTTTTTT	CSARGGGSGELFF
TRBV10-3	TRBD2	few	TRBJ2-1	TGTGCCATCAGCCGCCGACTAGCGGGGGACAATGAGCAGTTCTTC	CAISRRLAGDNEQFF
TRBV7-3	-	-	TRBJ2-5	TGTGCCAGCAGCCCAGGGGCTGCTAGGGCCCAGTACTTC	CASSPGAARAQYF
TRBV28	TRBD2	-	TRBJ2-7	TGTGTCAGCACCCGGGGGGCGGGAGGGGCCTACGAGCAGTACTTC	CVSTRGAGGAYEQYF
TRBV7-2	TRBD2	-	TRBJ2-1	TGTGCCAGCAGCTTTAGCGGGAGGGACAATGAGCAGTTCTTC	CASSFSGRDNEQFF
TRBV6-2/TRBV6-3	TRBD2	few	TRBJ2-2	TGTGCCAGCCGGCAAGCGGGAGACACCGGGGAGCTGTTTTTT	CASRQAGDTGELFF
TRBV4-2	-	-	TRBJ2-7	TGTGCCAGCAGCCAAGGACTCACCGGCGATAACGAGCAGTACTTC	CASSQGLTGDNEQYF
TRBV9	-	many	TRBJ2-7	TGTGCCAGCAGCGTACGCGACTTGGGATACGAGCAGTACTTC	CASSVRDLGYEQYF
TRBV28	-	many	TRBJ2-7	TGTGCCAGCAGTTTAAAGGGCCACGAGCAGTACTTC	CASSLKGHEQYF
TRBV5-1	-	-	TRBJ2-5	TGCGCCAGCAGCTACTTACCGGACAGCAGGGAGACCCAGTACTTC	CASSYLPDSRETQYF
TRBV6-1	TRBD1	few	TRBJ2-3	TGTGCCAGCATACAGGGGAAGGATACGCAGTATTTT	CASIQGKDTQYF
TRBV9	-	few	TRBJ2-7	TGTGCCAGCAGCGTTGATGGGTGGGGCGAGCAGTACTTC	CASSVDGWGEQYF
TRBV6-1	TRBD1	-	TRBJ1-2	TGTGCCAGCAGTAACAACCGCCCCGGGACAGGGGGCTATGGCTACACCTTC	CASSNNRPGTGGYGYTF
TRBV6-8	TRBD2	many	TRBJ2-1	TGTGCCAGCAGTCGACCCATAGCGGGAGAGCCCTACAATGAGCAGTTCTTC	CASSRPIAGEPYNEQFF